This T cell receptor beta chain was retrieved from a study of T-cell reconstitution after alpha-beta-depleted transplantation in children. Study-level findings and limits: Several hundred expanded graft clones reportedly gave rise to the alpha-beta T cells present about two months after transplant. In some patients, recipient T cells and intrathymic progenitors surviving conditioning explained high day-60 diversity. It was newly produced T cells that mostly accounted for T-cell counts and diversity one year after transplant.

For this clonotype: Its antigen is as yet unknown.

Library preparation (for TCRbeta) was performed with unique molecular identifiers. TCRdb reprocessed the PCR reads via MiXCR and lists one record per CDR3 protein. In the table there are fewer than 400,000 distinct CDR3 sequences, approximately 23% of which are singletons. Germline assignment: CDR1 MNHEY and CDR2 SVGAGI. CDR3 size: 16 residues. V was pared by 0 bases and J by 1 base, with 5 bases of the junction left unmatched. The input for sequencing was PBMCs, mostly from graft donor cells, taken 180 days after TCRalphabeta/CD19-depleted stem cell transplant. This chain joins TRBV6-5 and TRBJ1-2; TRBD1 matches at 7 bases. This TCR came from a male patient younger than 18 who had a stem cell transplant for acute lymphoblastic leukemia, so the T cells may come from the graft donor. The CDR3 region has the DNA TGTGCCAGCAGTTACTCCCGGGACAGCCTTAACTATGGCTACACCTTC. It codes for CASSYSRDSLNYGYTF.